This T cell receptor beta chain was identified during a study of PD-1 blockade in classical Hodgkin lymphoma. Whole-study results and caveats: Repertoire differences have undefined causes, possibly disease activity or prior therapy. Nivolumab starters within 1 year of ASCT were excluded.

The table came from immunoSEQ multiplex PCR; TCRdb's copy has only in-frame clones and leaves some out. The sample consists of fewer than 30,000 clones, around nine tenths of them appearing once. Brentuximab vedotin exposure varied among the patients, all of whom had relapsed after autologous stem cell transplantation. By magnetic negative selection, CD8+ T cells were isolated from the thawed PBMCs. The CDR3 is 14 amino acids. V dropped 0 bases and J dropped 5 bases, with 13 bases sitting between them. The germline gives CDR1 SQVTM, CDR2 ANQGSEA. In the case of this clone: Its target is unknown.

The sequence came from a human donor with classical Hodgkin lymphoma. The chain uses TRBV29-1 and TRBJ2-5, with D maybe TRBD2 (6 bases). Sequences were derived from CD8+ T cells from blood, sampled at baseline. CDR3 in DNA: TGCAGCGTTGAAGATTTGGAGGGGCGGGAGACCCAGTACTTC. This encodes CSVEDLEGRETQYF.